A selection of T cell receptor beta chains follows, all from one sample in a study of Ad26.COV2.S vaccination and SARS-CoV-2 variants. The protocol was immunoSEQ multiplex PCR, while the TCRdb copy is restricted to in-frame clones and leaves out a portion. Among around 400,000 clones listed, around 90% were seen once. Sequenced material: peripheral blood, taken in a trial of Ad26.COV2.S vaccine versus placebo. These receptors were collected from a person between 18 and 65 years old who received the Ad26.COV2.S COVID-19 vaccine or a placebo. CDR3s include the opening cysteine and the closing phenylalanine or tryptophan. Each record gives: V gene, D gene, clone size, J gene, CDR3 DNA, CDR3 protein. D genes are given only for firm matches. Clone size appears in some rows only: once, few, many, or a class for an expanded clone.

V: TRBV18
D: .
size: few
J: TRBJ2-2
DNA: TGTGCCAGCTCACCACCGGAGAGGTCAAACCCCGGGGAGCTGTTTTTT
CDR3: CASSPPERSNPGELFF

V: TRBV19
D: TRBD2
size: .
J: TRBJ2-1
DNA: TGTGCCAGTAGTCCCCAGGGACTAGCGGATTACAATGAGCAGTTCTTC
CDR3: CASSPQGLADYNEQFF

V: TRBV28
D: .
size: .
J: TRBJ1-1
DNA: TGTGCCAGCAGGAGGGGGTACACTGAAGCTTTCTTT
CDR3: CASRRGYTEAFF

V: TRBV10-2
D: .
size: .
J: TRBJ2-3
DNA: TGCGCCAGCGGGGCTACTTGGGATACGCAGTATTTT
CDR3: CASGATWDTQYF

V: TRBV5-1
D: .
size: .
J: TRBJ2-7
DNA: TGCGCCAGCAATCAAGACAGTTCCTACGAGCAGTACTTC
CDR3: CASNQDSSYEQYF

V: TRBV9
D: TRBD2
size: .
J: TRBJ2-1
DNA: TGTGCCAGCAGCGGAGTCGGGGCTAGCGGGACCTACAATGAGCAGTTCTTC
CDR3: CASSGVGASGTYNEQFF

V: TRBV6-2/TRBV6-3
D: .
size: .
J: TRBJ2-2
DNA: TGTGCCAGCAGTTATCGGACAGCGATCACCGGGGAGCTGTTTTTT
CDR3: CASSYRTAITGELFF

V: TRBV3-1/TRBV3-2
D: .
size: .
J: TRBJ1-1
DNA: TGTGCCAGCAGCCAAGATCTGGGGGGCAGAACGAACACTGAAGCTTTCTTT
CDR3: CASSQDLGGRTNTEAFF

V: TRBV7-9
D: TRBD1
size: .
J: TRBJ2-5
DNA: TGTGCCAGCAGCCCGGGGACAGTTTACCAAGAGACCCAGTACTTC
CDR3: CASSPGTVYQETQYF

V: TRBV7-8
D: .
size: .
J: TRBJ2-7
DNA: TGTGCCAGCAGCCTCCACCGGATTCGAAGGGAGGACTCATCGGACGAGCAGTACTTC
CDR3: CASSLHRIRREDSSDEQYF

V: TRBV6-5
D: TRBD2
size: .
J: TRBJ2-1
DNA: TGTGCCAGCAGTTACTTCTTAGGTAGCGGGAGGAATGAGCAGTTCTTC
CDR3: CASSYFLGSGRNEQFF

V: TRBV30
D: TRBD1
size: .
J: TRBJ2-5
DNA: TGTGCCTGGAGTGGGTGGGACAGGCGAGAGACCCAGTACTTC
CDR3: CAWSGWDRRETQYF

V: TRBV27
D: .
size: .
J: TRBJ1-1
DNA: TGTGCCAGCAGTTCGAACAGTTACACTGAAGCTTTCTTT
CDR3: CASSSNSYTEAFF

V: TRBV5-5
D: .
size: .
J: TRBJ2-5
DNA: TGTGCCAGCAGCTTGGACAGCCAGACCCAGTACTTC
CDR3: CASSLDSQTQYF

V: TRBV9
D: .
size: .
J: TRBJ2-2
DNA: TGTGCCAGCAGCGTAGCTCTTCATAACACCGGGGAGCTGTTTTTT
CDR3: CASSVALHNTGELFF

V: TRBV4-2
D: .
size: many
J: TRBJ2-7
DNA: TGTGCCAGCAGCCAACAAATTAGCGGAGGCTACGAGCAGTACTTC
CDR3: CASSQQISGGYEQYF

V: TRBV27
D: .
size: .
J: TRBJ2-3
DNA: TGTGCCAGTAAAGACCCTCCAGATACGCAGTATTTT
CDR3: CASKDPPDTQYF

V: TRBV28
D: .
size: .
J: TRBJ2-7
DNA: TGTGCCAGCAGTCCACCCAGGGCAAGCGAGCAGTACTTC
CDR3: CASSPPRASEQYF

V: TRBV21-1
D: .
size: .
J: TRBJ2-7
DNA: TGTGCCAGAGCAGGGGTCTCCGAGCAGTACTTC
CDR3: CARAGVSEQYF

V: TRBV10-1
D: .
size: .
J: TRBJ2-2
DNA: TGCGCCAGCAGTGAGAGCGTAGCAGCGAACACCGGGGAGCTGTTTTTT
CDR3: CASSESVAANTGELFF

V: TRBV6-2/TRBV6-3
D: .
size: .
J: TRBJ2-2
DNA: .
CDR3: CASSFLENTGELFF

V: TRBV5-1
D: TRBD2
size: .
J: TRBJ2-7
DNA: TGCGCCAGCAGCTTAATAGGCGGGGGCTCCTACGAGCAGTACTTC
CDR3: CASSLIGGGSYEQYF

V: TRBV4-3
D: .
size: .
J: TRBJ2-1
DNA: TGCGCCAGCAGCCAAGAGGGATTTCCCAATGAGCAGTTCTTC
CDR3: CASSQEGFPNEQFF

V: TRBV4-3
D: .
size: .
J: TRBJ1-6
DNA: TGCGCCAGCAGCCAAGATTACACGAGCAAGAGCTCCTATAATTCACCCCTCCACTTT
CDR3: CASSQDYTSKSSYNSPLHF